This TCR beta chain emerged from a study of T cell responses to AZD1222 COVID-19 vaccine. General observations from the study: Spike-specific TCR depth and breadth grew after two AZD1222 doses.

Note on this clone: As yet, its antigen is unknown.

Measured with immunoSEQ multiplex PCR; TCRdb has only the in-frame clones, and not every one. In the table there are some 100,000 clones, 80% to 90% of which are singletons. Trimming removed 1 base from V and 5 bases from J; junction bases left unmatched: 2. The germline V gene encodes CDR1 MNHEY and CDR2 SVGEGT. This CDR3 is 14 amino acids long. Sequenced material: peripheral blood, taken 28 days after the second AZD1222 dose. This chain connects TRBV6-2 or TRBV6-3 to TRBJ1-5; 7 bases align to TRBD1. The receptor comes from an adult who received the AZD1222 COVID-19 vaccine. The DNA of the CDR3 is TGTGCCAGCAGTTACTACAGGGGATATCAGCCCCAGCATTTT. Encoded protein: CASSYYRGYQPQHF.